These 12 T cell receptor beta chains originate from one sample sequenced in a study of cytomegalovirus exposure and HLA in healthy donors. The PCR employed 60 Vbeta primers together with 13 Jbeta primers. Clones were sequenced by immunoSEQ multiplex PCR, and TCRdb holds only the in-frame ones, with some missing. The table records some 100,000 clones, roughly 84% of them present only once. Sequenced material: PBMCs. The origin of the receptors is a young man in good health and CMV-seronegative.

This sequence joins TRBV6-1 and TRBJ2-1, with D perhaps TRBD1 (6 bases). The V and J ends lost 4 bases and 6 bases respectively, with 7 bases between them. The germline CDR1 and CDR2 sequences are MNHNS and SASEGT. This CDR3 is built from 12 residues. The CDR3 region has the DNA TGTGCCAGCAGTGGGGACATCAATGAGCAGTTCTTC. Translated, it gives CASSGDINEQFF.

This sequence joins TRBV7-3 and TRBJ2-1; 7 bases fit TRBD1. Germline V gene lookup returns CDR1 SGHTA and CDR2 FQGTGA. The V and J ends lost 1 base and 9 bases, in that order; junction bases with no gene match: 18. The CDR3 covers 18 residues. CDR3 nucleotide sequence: TGTGCCAGCAGCTTAATACCTCCGACAGGGAGAGGGGTGAGTGAGCAGTTCTTC. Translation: CASSLIPPTGRGVSEQFF.

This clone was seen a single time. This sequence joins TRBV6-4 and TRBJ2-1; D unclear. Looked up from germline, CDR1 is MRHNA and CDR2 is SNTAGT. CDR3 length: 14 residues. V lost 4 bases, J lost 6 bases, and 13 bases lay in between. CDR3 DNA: TGTGCCAGCAGTGCCGGGTTGGGTATCAATGAGCAGTTCTTC. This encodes CASSAGLGINEQFF.

The CDR3 coding sequence is TGTGCCTGGAGTCCCCGGGGGTTGAGCACTGAAGCTTTCTTT. Translating gives CAWSPRGLSTEAFF. The chain links TRBV30 to TRBJ1-1; D perhaps matches TRBD1 (5 bases). The CDR3 extends over 14 amino acids. With 2 bases removed from V and 4 bases from J, the gap between germline ends came to 14 bases. Germline V gene lookup returns CDR1 GTSNPN and CDR2 SVGIG (reference sequence). Full variable domain (missing parts from reference TRBV30 and TRBJ1-1): SQTIHQWPATLVQPVGSPLSLECTVEGTSNPNLYWYRQAAGRGLQLLFYSVGIGQISSEVPQNLSASRPQDRQFILSSKKLLLSDSGFYLCAWSPRGLSTEAFFGQGTRLTVV.

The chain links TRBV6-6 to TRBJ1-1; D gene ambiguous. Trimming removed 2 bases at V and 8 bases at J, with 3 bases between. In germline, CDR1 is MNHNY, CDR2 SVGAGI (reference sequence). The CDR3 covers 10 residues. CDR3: CASSYLEAFF. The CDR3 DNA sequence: TGTGCCAGCAGTTACCTAGAAGCTTTCTTT.

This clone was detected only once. In DNA, the CDR3 is TGCGCCAGCAGCTTTGGTGGCAGTAGGAGGGATGAGCAGTTCTTC. It specifies CASSFGGSRRDEQFF. The genes are TRBV5-1 and TRBJ2-1; tentative D call: TRBD2 (6 bases). Per germline, CDR1 SGHRS and CDR2 YFSETQ. CDR3 length equals 15 residues. Deletions cut 2 bases from V and 8 bases from J, with 17 bases between. Combining the CDR3 with reference TRBV5-1 and TRBJ2-1 gives the whole variable domain KAGVTQTPRYLIKTRGQQVTLSCSPISGHRSVSWYQQTPGQGLQFLFEYFSETQRNKGNFPGRFSGRQFSNSRSEMNVSTLELGDSALYLCASSFGGSRRDEQFFGPGTRLTVL.

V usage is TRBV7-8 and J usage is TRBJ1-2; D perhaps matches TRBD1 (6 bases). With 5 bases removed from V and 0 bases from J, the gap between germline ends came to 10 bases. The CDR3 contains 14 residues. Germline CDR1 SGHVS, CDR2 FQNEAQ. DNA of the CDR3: TGTGCCAGCAGCAGAGGGACACCTAACTATGGCTACACCTTC. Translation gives CASSRGTPNYGYTF.

CDR3 loop: CASSPRREYQETQYF. CDR3 DNA sequence: TGTGCCAGCAGCCCTCGTCGGGAGTACCAAGAGACCCAGTACTTC. V usage is TRBV5-4 and J usage is TRBJ2-5, with D possibly being TRBD2 (6 bases). Germline values: CDR1 SGHNT, CDR2 YYREEE (reference sequence). The V gene lost 4 bases and the J gene lost 0 bases, with 13 bases spanning the gap. This CDR3 comprises 15 residues.

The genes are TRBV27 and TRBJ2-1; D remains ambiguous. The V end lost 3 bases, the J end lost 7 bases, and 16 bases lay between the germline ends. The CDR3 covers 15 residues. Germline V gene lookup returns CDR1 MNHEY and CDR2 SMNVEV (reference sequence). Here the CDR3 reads CASSLSSVLKNEQFF. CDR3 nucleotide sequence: TGTGCCAGCAGTTTGAGTTCGGTCCTCAAAAATGAGCAGTTCTTC.

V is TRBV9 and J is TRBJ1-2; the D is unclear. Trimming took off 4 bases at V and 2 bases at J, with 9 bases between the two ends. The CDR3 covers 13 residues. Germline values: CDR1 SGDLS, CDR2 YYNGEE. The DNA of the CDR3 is TGTGCCAGCAGCCCAGCGGGCAACTATGGCTACACCTTC. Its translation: CASSPAGNYGYTF.

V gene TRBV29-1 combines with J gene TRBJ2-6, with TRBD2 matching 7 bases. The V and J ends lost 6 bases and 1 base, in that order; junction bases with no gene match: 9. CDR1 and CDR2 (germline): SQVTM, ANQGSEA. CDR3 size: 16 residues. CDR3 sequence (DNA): TGCAGCGTACGCCAAACGGGGGGTTCTGGGGCCAACGTCCTGACTTTC. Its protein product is CSVRQTGGSGANVLTF.

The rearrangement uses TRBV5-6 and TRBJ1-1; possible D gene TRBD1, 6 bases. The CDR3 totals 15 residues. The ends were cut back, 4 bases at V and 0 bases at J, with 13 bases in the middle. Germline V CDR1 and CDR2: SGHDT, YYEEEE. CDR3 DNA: TGTGCCAGCAGCGCCCTGGACAGACTGAACACTGAAGCTTTCTTT. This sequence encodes CASSALDRLNTEAFF.